This entry lists 32 T cell receptor beta chains sequenced from one sample in a study of blood T cell repertoires in COVID-19. Generated by immunoSEQ multiplex PCR, the TCRdb table keeps only in-frame clones and is missing some. This sample has more than 45,000 clones; over 80% occur once, and the top ten carry around a fifth. The material sequenced was peripheral blood. Receptors originate from a woman aged 55-69 years with acute or convalescent COVID-19.

The CDR3 DNA reads as TGTGCCAGCAGCCAAGCGTGGAGCGGCTATGGCTACACCTTC. Protein product: CASSQAWSGYGYTF. This chain connects TRBV14 to TRBJ1-2, with D hard to call. Germline loops: CDR1 SGHDN, CDR2 FVKESK. This CDR3 is 14 amino acids long. The V gene lost 1 base and the J gene lost 4 bases, with 10 bases spanning the gap.

The chain employs TRBV9 and TRBJ2-7, with D tentatively TRBD2 (6 bases). Deletions cut 3 bases from V and 2 bases from J, with 15 bases between. This CDR3 is 15 amino acids long. Germline V gives CDR1 SGDLS, CDR2 YYNGEE. The CDR3, as DNA: TGTGCCAGCAGCGAGGGAGCGGGTGTAGCCTACGAGCAGTACTTC. Translation: CASSEGAGVAYEQYF. Using reference TRBV9 and TRBJ2-7 for the parts outside the CDR3, the full variable domain is DSGVTQTPKHLITATGQRVTLRCSPRSGDLSVYWYQQSLDQGLQFLIQYYNGEERAKGNILERFSAQQFPDLHSELNLSSLELGDSALYFCASSEGAGVAYEQYFGPGTRLTVT.

V gene TRBV27 combines with J gene TRBJ2-1, with D possibly being TRBD1 (6 bases). The CDR3 runs to 13 residues. V was shortened by 7 bases and J by 4 bases, with 11 bases between the two germline ends. CDR1 and CDR2 from the germline V gene are MNHEY and SMNVEV (reference sequence). The CDR3 region is CASMARGYNEQFF. The CDR3 bases are TGTGCCAGCATGGCCAGGGGATACAATGAGCAGTTCTTC.

The chain uses TRBV6-5 and TRBJ1-5; TRBD1 might be the D (5 bases). The germline CDR1 and CDR2 sequences are MNHEY and SVGAGI. V was clipped by 11 bases and J by 7 bases, with 18 bases between them. The CDR3 has 13 residues. The CDR3 DNA reads as TGTGCCGCAGCCGCAGGGAAAGGACAGCCCCAGCATTTT. Amino acids: CAAAAGKGQPQHF.

The J gene is TRBJ1-5, the V gene TRBV5-6; perhaps TRBD1 as D (5 bases). Between the trimmed V and J ends, which lost 4 bases and 6 bases, there was a span of 20 bases. Germline V gene sequence: CDR1 SGHDT, CDR2 YYEEEE. The CDR3 has 16 amino acids. The CDR3 protein is CASSLGTSRSGQPQHF. The CDR3, as DNA: TGTGCCAGCAGCCTGGGGACTAGCCGGAGCGGTCAGCCCCAGCATTTT.

The rearrangement links TRBV7-2 to TRBJ1-1; D may be TRBD1 (6 bases). Germline values: CDR1 SGHTA, CDR2 FQGNSA. V gave up 4 bases and J gave up 0 bases, with 12 bases separating them. The CDR3 is made up of 15 amino acids. The CDR3 bases are TGTGCCAGCAGCTCCGGGGGGCCAATGAACACTGAAGCTTTCTTT. This translates into CASSSGGPMNTEAFF.

The V gene is TRBV6-1, the J gene TRBJ2-7; 8 positions match TRBD1. The CDR3 is made up of 12 amino acids. Germline V gene lookup returns CDR1 MNHNS and CDR2 SASEGT. The J segment lost 11 bases and the V segment lost 1 base, leaving 4 bases of the junction unmatched. CDR3 residues: CASSEGQGSEYF. The DNA for the CDR3 is TGTGCCAGCAGTGAAGGACAGGGGTCGGAGTACTTC.

This clone has a single count. The gene calls are TRBV5-1 and TRBJ1-1; weak D call: TRBD1 (5 bases). Germline CDR1 is SGHRS and CDR2 is YFSETQ. V gave up 3 bases and J gave up 4 bases, with 13 bases separating them. This CDR3 has 14 amino acids. The CDR3 reads CASSSYRGTTEAFF. The CDR3 bases are TGCGCCAGCAGCTCCTATCGGGGGACCACTGAAGCTTTCTTT.

This chain joins TRBV12-3 or TRBV12-4 and TRBJ1-5; D remains ambiguous. The ends were cut back, 3 bases at V and 5 bases at J, with 5 bases in the middle. The CDR3 totals 12 residues. The CDR3 reads CASSLSDQPQHF. As DNA, the CDR3 is TGTGCCAGCAGTTTGAGTGATCAGCCCCAGCATTTT.

This clone was seen a single time. The chain carries TRBV2 and TRBJ1-2; D perhaps matches TRBD1 (5 bases). CDR3 length: 15 residues. From germline, CDR1 is SNHLY and CDR2 FYNNEI. V lost 3 bases, J lost 4 bases, and 15 bases lay in between. DNA of the CDR3: TGTGCCAGCAGTGAGGAGACAAGGACACCCTATGGCTACACCTTC. The encoded protein is CASSEETRTPYGYTF.

By share of the sample, this clone is medium-sized. The V call is TRBV30, the J call TRBJ2-1, with TRBD2 as a possible D gene (6 bases). The CDR3 length is 13 residues. Germline V gene data show CDR1 as GTSNPN and CDR2 as SVGIG (reference sequence). Trimming took off 3 bases at V and 4 bases at J, with 10 bases between the two ends. CDR3 sequence: CAWRSSEYNEQFF. In DNA, the CDR3 is TGTGCCTGGAGGTCTAGCGAGTACAATGAGCAGTTCTTC. The full variable domain, completed using reference TRBV30 and TRBJ2-1, is SQTIHQWPATLVQPVGSPLSLECTVEGTSNPNLYWYRQAAGRGLQLLFYSVGIGQISSEVPQNLSASRPQDRQFILSSKKLLLSDSGFYLCAWRSSEYNEQFFGPGTRLTVL.

This chain connects TRBV29-1 to TRBJ2-4; a weak D match, TRBD1 (6 bases). The germline V and J ends were trimmed by 3 bases and 7 bases, with 7 bases remaining between them. CDR3 length: 11 amino acids. The germline V gene has CDR1 SQVTM and CDR2 ANQGSEA. CDR3 loop: CSVDTGNIQYF. The CDR3 DNA follows: TGCAGCGTTGACACAGGGAACATTCAGTACTTC.

This clone was detected only a few times. The chain has TRBV30 and TRBJ1-2; D not resolved. V was pared by 3 bases and J by 3 bases, with 11 bases between. The CDR3 is 13 amino acids. CDR1 is GTSNPN, CDR2 SVGIG, per germline (reference sequence). The CDR3 here is CAWRHQVDYGYTF. CDR3 sequence (DNA): TGTGCCTGGAGACACCAGGTCGACTATGGCTACACCTTC. Combining the CDR3 with reference TRBV30 and TRBJ1-2 gives the whole variable domain SQTIHQWPATLVQPVGSPLSLECTVEGTSNPNLYWYRQAAGRGLQLLFYSVGIGQISSEVPQNLSASRPQDRQFILSSKKLLLSDSGFYLCAWRHQVDYGYTFGSGTRLTVV.

The chain uses TRBV7-2 and TRBJ1-2; 9 nucleotides match TRBD1. The V and J ends lost 2 bases and 4 bases, in that order; junction bases with no gene match: 2. The CDR3 runs 14 residues. Germline V gives CDR1 SGHTA, CDR2 FQGNSA. The CDR3 protein is CASSLMTGGYGYTF. DNA for the CDR3: TGTGCCAGCAGCTTAATGACAGGGGGCTATGGCTACACCTTC.

The rearrangement links TRBV6-5 to TRBJ1-5, with D possibly matching TRBD1 (6 bases). The CDR3 is made up of 14 amino acids. The V end was cut by 6 bases, the J end by 3 bases, with 12 bases between. Germline CDR1 is MNHEY and CDR2 is SVGAGI. CDR3 nucleotides: TGTGCCAGCAGGATTACAGGGAACAATCAGCCCCAGCATTTT. This codes for CASRITGNNQPQHF.

The V and J genes are TRBV15 and TRBJ2-7; 10 bases match TRBD1. There are 15 residues in the CDR3. Germline CDR1 reads LNHNV; CDR2 reads YYDKDF (reference sequence). Trimming at V came to 1 base and at J to 3 bases, leaving 3 bases not matched to a gene. The chain's CDR3 is CATSRGGQGIYEQYF. CDR3 in DNA: TGTGCCACCAGCAGAGGGGGACAGGGGATCTACGAGCAGTACTTC. Supplemented by reference TRBV15 and TRBJ2-7, the full variable domain reads DAMVIQNPRYQVTQFGKPVTLSCSQTLNHNVMYWYQQKSSQAPKLLFHYYDKDFNNEADTPDNFQSRRPNTSFCFLDIRSPGLGDTAMYLCATSRGGQGIYEQYFGPGTRLTVT.

In this sample, this clone turned up a few times. The chain's CDR3 is CASSLGGAQHF. The CDR3 coding sequence is TGTGCCAGCAGTTTAGGGGGGGCCCAGCATTTT. The chain has TRBV12-3 or TRBV12-4 and TRBJ1-5; possible D gene TRBD1, 5 bases. The CDR3 spans 11 residues. V was shortened by 1 base and J by 11 bases, with 6 bases between the two germline ends.

This chain links TRBV24-1 with TRBJ1-2, with TRBD1 matching over 7 bases. Trimming cost V 3 bases and J 4 bases; bases outside gene matches: 4. The CDR3 contains 14 residues. Germline V gene data show CDR1 as KGHDR and CDR2 as SFDVKD. Here the CDR3 reads CATSDIDRVYGYTF. The CDR3 bases are TGTGCCACCAGTGATATAGACAGGGTCTATGGCTACACCTTC.

This clone was observed a single time. The gene calls are TRBV18 and TRBJ2-2, with 8 bases identical to TRBD2. After removal of 3 bases from V and 0 bases from J, the junction contained 3 bases not matched to a gene. There are 16 residues in the CDR3. Germline loops: CDR1 KGHSH, CDR2 LQKENI. The CDR3 nucleotides read TGTGCCAGCTCACCGCCCGGGGGGGCGAACACCGGGGAGCTGTTTTTT. Its translation: CASSPPGGANTGELFF.

The chain recombines TRBV24-1 with TRBJ1-4, with 7 bases lining up with TRBD1. The CDR3 runs 15 residues. J lost 8 bases, V lost 4 bases, and 9 bases had no gene match. Germline-derived CDR1 and CDR2 are KGHDR and SFDVKD. The DNA of the CDR3 is TGTGCCACCAGTGACCCAACAGGGGTAGAAGAAAAACTGTTTTTT. Its translation is CATSDPTGVEEKLFF.

The V and J genes are TRBV6-5 and TRBJ2-3, with 7 bases matching TRBD1. Per the germline V gene, CDR1 is MNHEY and CDR2 is SVGAGI. The CDR3 contains 16 residues. The junction had 8 bases not matched to a gene; V was cut back by 4 bases and J by 1 base. DNA of the CDR3: TGTGCCAGCAGTTCTGTCGGGACAGTGCGCACAGATACGCAGTATTTT. Protein: CASSSVGTVRTDTQYF.

The chain has TRBV6-5 and TRBJ2-7; 10 bases align to TRBD2. Unmatched junction bases numbered 8, after V lost 2 bases and J lost 7 bases. Per germline, CDR1 MNHEY and CDR2 SVGAGI. CDR3 length: 15 residues. CDR3 loop: CASSYRKLAGGEQYF. The CDR3 nucleotides read TGTGCCAGCAGTTACCGGAAATTAGCGGGGGGTGAGCAGTACTTC.

There are a few counts of this clone. V usage is TRBV19 and J usage is TRBJ2-5; TRBD1 aligns across 7 bases. The V and J ends lost 5 bases and 2 bases, in that order; junction bases with no gene match: 5. The CDR3 extends over 14 amino acids. Per the germline V gene, CDR1 is LNHDA and CDR2 is SQIVND (reference sequence). The CDR3 DNA reads as TGTGCCAGTAGTTTGGGACAGCAGCAAGAGACCCAGTACTTC. Its protein product is CASSLGQQQETQYF.

Regarding this clone: Compared with germline, one end of the junction differs, possibly owing to a read error. V is TRBV2 and J is TRBJ2-2, with 10 bases that match TRBD1. This CDR3 is 14 amino acids long. Germline V gene data show CDR1 as SNHLY and CDR2 as FYNNEI. The CDR3 DNA reads TGTGCCACCCGACAGGGGGCGAACGCCGGGGAGCTGTTTTTT. Translated, it gives CATRQGANAGELFF.

The chain couples TRBV10-3 to TRBJ1-6; D unclear. The CDR3 runs 15 residues. V was shortened by 8 bases and J by 0 bases, with 11 bases between the two germline ends. Germline V CDR1 and CDR2: ENHRY, SYGVKD. The CDR3 is CAIGSGSSYNSPLHF. As DNA, the CDR3 is TGTGCCATCGGCAGCGGTAGCTCCTATAATTCACCCCTCCACTTT.

The chain couples TRBV5-1 to TRBJ2-7, with D possibly matching TRBD1 (6 bases). Deletions cut 0 bases from V and 1 base from J, with 8 bases between. The V gene's germline CDR1 is SGHRS and CDR2 YFSETQ. This CDR3 is built from 14 residues. The CDR3 spells CASSLEGVSYEQYF. As DNA, the CDR3 is TGCGCCAGCAGCTTGGAGGGGGTATCCTACGAGCAGTACTTC.

This chain uses TRBV27 with TRBJ1-3, with 7 bases lining up with TRBD1. CDR3 length: 14 residues. The germline V gene has CDR1 MNHEY and CDR2 SMNVEV (reference sequence). Trimming removed 6 bases from V and 4 bases from J; junction bases left unmatched: 6. CDR3 region: CASSSTGLGNTIYF. The DNA of the CDR3 is TGTGCCAGCAGCTCGACAGGGTTGGGAAACACCATATATTTT.

As for this clone: A junction end diverges from the germline sequence, so it may reflect a read error. The V call is TRBV19, the J call TRBJ1-5; 8 positions agree with TRBD1. The CDR3 totals 13 residues. Germline-derived CDR1 and CDR2 are LNHDA and SQIVND (reference sequence). The CDR3 here is CASSVDRGQPQHF. The CDR3 bases are TGTGCCAGTAGTGTAGACAGGGGTCAGCCCCAGCATTTT.

The CDR3 is CASRTRQGEDTQYF. CDR3 DNA sequence: TGTGCCAGCAGGACCCGACAGGGTGAAGATACGCAGTATTTT. The chain couples TRBV2 to TRBJ2-3; 7 bases agree with TRBD1. Looked up from germline, CDR1 is SNHLY and CDR2 is FYNNEI. The CDR3 is 14 residues long. The V segment lost 6 bases and the J segment 5 bases; nucleotides outside the gene matches: 8.

V and J are TRBV7-8 and TRBJ2-3; TRBD2 matches 7 bases. Germline trimming cut 5 bases from V and 6 bases from J; bases unmatched to any gene: 17. Germline CDR1 and CDR2: SGHVS and FQNEAQ. There are 17 residues in the CDR3. The CDR3 protein is CASSAAVQRGPTDTQYF. CDR3 nucleotides: TGTGCCAGCAGCGCGGCCGTTCAGCGGGGCCCAACGGATACGCAGTATTTT.

The DNA of the CDR3 is TGTGCCAGCAGCGAGGGACAGGCTGAGGGTCAGCCCCAGCATTTT. It codes for CASSEGQAEGQPQHF. The rearrangement uses TRBV7-3 and TRBJ1-5; 8 bases agree with TRBD1. V lost 5 bases to trimming and J lost 6 bases; unmatched junction nucleotides: 9. This CDR3 region has 15 residues. Germline V gives CDR1 SGHTA, CDR2 FQGTGA.

The rearrangement uses TRBV6-6 and TRBJ2-5; 9 bases agree with TRBD2. The CDR3 contains 14 residues. Trimming at V came to 7 bases and at J to 5 bases, leaving 8 bases not matched to a gene. From germline, CDR1 is MNHNY and CDR2 SVGAGI (reference sequence). This CDR3 is CASKAGGLWETQYF. The CDR3 nucleotides are TGTGCCAGCAAAGCGGGGGGCCTATGGGAGACCCAGTACTTC.